This T cell receptor (beta chain) was captured in a study of control samples from healthy donors and cancer patients. The data were produced by immunoSEQ multiplex PCR, yet TCRdb's version contains in-frame clones alone and is incomplete. This sample has fewer than 250,000 clones, with around 93% found just once. Germline-derived CDR1 and CDR2 are PRHDT and FYEKMQ (reference sequence). V lost 4 bases and J 7 bases, leaving 10 bases between the germline ends. The CDR3 is 12 residues long. V usage is TRBV13 and J usage is TRBJ1-2, with unresolved D. The source of this sequence is a man aged 30 to 39 in good health. The sequencing sample was made of blood. The CDR3 sequence: CASSYPHGGYTF. CDR3 bases: TGTGCCAGCAGCTACCCTCACGGTGGCTACACCTTC.